These 19 T cell receptor beta chains share one sample of origin, sequenced in a study of glioma-infiltrating T cells. The iRepertoire nested amplicon-rescue multiplex PCR amplified TCR alpha and beta CDR3s from RNA. Each CDR3 protein gets one entry after TCRdb re-called the multiplex PCR reads with MiXCR. The data show fewer than 500,000 distinct CDR3 sequences, 35% to 45% seen once. Sequenced sample: glioma tissue, nonneoplastic brain tissue, or PBMCs (not recorded which). These receptors all come from a human donor with low-grade glioma or glioblastoma, undergoing nonglioma brain surgery, or in good health (not recorded which).

The V and J genes are TRBV25-1 and TRBJ2-5; D gene uncertain. V was shortened by 1 base and J by 2 bases, with 11 bases between the two germline ends. This CDR3 has 15 residues. CDR1 is MGHDK and CDR2 is SYGVNS in the germline V gene. The CDR3 nucleotides are TGTGCCAGCAGTGAATTCAGTGTGGGGCAAGAGACCCAGTACTTC. This gives the protein CASSEFSVGQETQYF. The full variable domain, its missing parts supplied by reference TRBV25-1 and TRBJ2-5, is EADIYQTPRYLVIGTGKKITLECSQTMGHDKMYWYQQDPGMELHLIHYSYGVNSTEKGDLSSESTVSRIRTEHFPLTLESARPSHTSQYLCASSEFSVGQETQYFGPGTRLLVL.

This clonotype showed up many times. V and J are TRBV20-1 and TRBJ1-5, with D maybe TRBD1 (5 bases). Germline-derived CDR1 and CDR2 are DFQATT and SNEGSKA (reference sequence). V shed 4 bases and J shed 3 bases, with 10 bases lying between them. There are 13 residues in the CDR3. In nucleotides, the CDR3 is TGCAGTGCTACAGGGAACTCCAATCAGCCCCAGCATTTT. It encodes CSATGNSNQPQHF.

V is TRBV5-1 and J is TRBJ1-2; 8 bases are shared with TRBD1. The CDR3 is 15 residues long. Germline V CDR1 and CDR2: SGHRS, YFSETQ. V trimming: 0 bases; J trimming: 7 bases; junction bases outside the gene matches: 8. This CDR3 is CASSLGDRSMSGYTF. The CDR3, as DNA: TGCGCCAGCAGCTTGGGGGACAGGTCTATGTCTGGCTACACCTTC.

The gene calls are TRBV12-3 or TRBV12-4 and TRBJ2-1; D unclear. Trimming stripped 3 bases from V and 4 bases from J, with 7 bases between. This CDR3 contains 13 residues. The CDR3 DNA reads TGTGCCAGCAGTTTCGGGCAGTACAATGAGCAGTTCTTC. It specifies CASSFGQYNEQFF.

To note about this clonotype: Since no conserved phenylalanine or tryptophan closes the CDR3, a read error is the likely cause. The chain links TRBV6-2 or TRBV6-3 to TRBJ2-1; TRBD1 agrees at 8 bases. Trimming cost V 6 bases and J 7 bases; bases outside gene matches: 8. The CDR3 spans 14 residues. CDR1 and CDR2 (germline): MNHEY, SVGEGT. The CDR3 nucleotides read TGTGCCAGCAGGACAGGGGACTCTCGGAATGAGCAGTTCCTC. Translation: CASRTGDSRNEQFL.

This chain links TRBV4-1 with TRBJ2-3, with D possibly called TRBD1 or TRBD2 (5 bases each). Germline CDR1 reads MGHRA; CDR2 reads YSYEKL. The CDR3 is 16 amino acids. The V end lost 4 bases, the J end lost 0 bases, and 14 bases lay between the germline ends. The CDR3 loop is CASSRLGGTSTDTQYF. The CDR3 DNA reads as TGCGCCAGCAGCCGCCTTGGGGGAACTAGCACAGATACGCAGTATTTT.

This clonotype was observed at least ten times. V usage is TRBV20-1 and J usage is TRBJ1-1; D unclear. This CDR3 spans 13 amino acids. Germline V gives CDR1 DFQATT, CDR2 SNEGSKA (reference sequence). Trimming took 1 base from V and 1 from J, leaving 7 bases between them. DNA of the CDR3: TGCAGTGCTAGAGCCCAGGAGAACACTGAAGCTTTCTTT. As protein: CSARAQENTEAFF.

The chain couples TRBV5-1 to TRBJ1-1; D gene unclear. Germline CDR1 SGHRS, CDR2 YFSETQ. Trimming shortened V by 4 bases and J by 1 base, and 17 bases separated the two germline ends. The CDR3 covers 16 residues. CDR3 DNA: TGCGCCAGCAGCCCCATCGTCGGGAGCCAGAACACTGAAGCTTTCTTT. It yields the protein CASSPIVGSQNTEAFF.

The rearrangement uses TRBV11-3 and TRBJ2-1, with a possible D match to TRBD2 (6 bases). This CDR3 region has 14 residues. V gave up 6 bases and J gave up 8 bases, with 17 bases separating them. Germline assignment: CDR1 SGHNT and CDR2 YENEEA. The CDR3 DNA reads as TGTGCCAGCAGGTCCCGGGCGGGGACGGATGAGCAGTTCTTC. This gives the protein CASRSRAGTDEQFF. The variable domain in full, with the rest retrieved from reference TRBV11-3 and TRBJ2-1, is EAGVVQSPRYKIIEKKQPVAFWCNPISGHNTLYWYLQNLGQGPELLIRYENEEAVDDSQLPKDRFSAERLKGVDSTLKIQPAELGDSAVYLCASRSRAGTDEQFFGPGTRLTVL.

With respect to this clonotype: A single base separates this from a much larger clone, so it may be a read error. This sequence joins TRBV11-1 and TRBJ1-1; D possibly corresponds to TRBD1 (5 bases). From germline, CDR1 is SGHAT and CDR2 FQDESV (reference sequence). The CDR3 runs 16 residues. Trimming shortened V by 6 bases and J by 4 bases, and 21 bases separated the two germline ends. Written as DNA, the CDR3 is TGTGCCAGCAGAGTATTAGAAGCAGGGAGGGTCACTGAAGCTTTCTTT. Residues: CASRVLEAGRVTEAFF.

The J gene is TRBJ1-1, the V gene TRBV10-3; no clear D gene. V was clipped by 6 bases and J by 4 bases, with 15 bases between them. Looked up from germline, CDR1 is ENHRY and CDR2 is SYGVKD. The CDR3 spans 14 residues. The CDR3 DNA reads TGTGCCATCAGGAGTCGGGAGGGTGCCACTGAAGCTTTCTTT. Translated, it gives CAIRSREGATEAFF.

The chain is built from TRBV28 and TRBJ2-5; D is perhaps TRBD1 (6 bases). The CDR3 is 14 residues long. Germline V gene data show CDR1 as MDHEN and CDR2 as SYDVKM. The V end was cut by 11 bases, the J end by 4 bases, with 20 bases between. As DNA, the CDR3 is TGTGCCGCCAAACTTCCAGGGGTTCCAGAGACCCAGTACTTC. It yields the protein CAAKLPGVPETQYF.

The rearrangement links TRBV12-3 or TRBV12-4 to TRBJ2-7, with D perhaps TRBD1 (6 bases). The CDR3 totals 17 residues. V lost 6 bases and J 2 bases, leaving 23 bases between the germline ends. The CDR3 protein is CASSRSVWGPHTYEQYF. The DNA for the CDR3 is TGTGCCAGCAGCAGATCCGTGTGGGGGCCCCATACCTACGAGCAGTACTTC.

A note on this clonotype: An end of the junction differs from the germline gene, which may be a read error. The gene calls are TRBV4-1 and TRBJ1-4; D unresolved. From germline, CDR1 is MGHRA and CDR2 YSYEKL. This CDR3 is 15 amino acids long. The CDR3 DNA follows: TGCGCCAGCAGCCAAGAGGAGAGAACTAATGAAAAACCGTTTTTT. Protein product: CASSQEERTNEKPFF.

Comments on this clonotype: The junction and the germline gene differ at one end; a read error may be behind it. The chain carries TRBV4-1 and TRBJ2-5, with D unresolved. Germline CDR1 and CDR2: MGHRA and YSYEKL. The CDR3 is made up of 15 amino acids. The CDR3 region is CASSQDGHPQESQYF. The CDR3 DNA is TGCGCCAGCAGCCAAGATGGGCACCCCCAAGAGAGCCAGTACTTC.

The genes are TRBV3-1 and TRBJ2-2, with D uncertain. CDR3 length: 13 residues. V lost 6 bases and J 5 bases, leaving 10 bases between the germline ends. Germline loops: CDR1 LGHDT, CDR2 YNNKEL (reference sequence). The CDR3 DNA reads TGTGCCAGCAGAATACTGAGTACCGGGGAGCTGTTTTTT. Protein sequence: CASRILSTGELFF.

With regard to this clonotype: A junction end diverges from the germline sequence, so it may reflect a read error. The V gene is TRBV3-1, the J gene TRBJ2-7; 13 bases match TRBD2. Per the germline V gene, CDR1 is LGHDT and CDR2 is YNNKEL (reference sequence). The CDR3 is made up of 15 amino acids. Here the CDR3 DNA reads TGTGCCGGCAGCCAGGGACTAGCGGGATCCTACGAGCAGTACTTC. Its translation: CAGSQGLAGSYEQYF.

The count of this clonotype is one. A clone one base away is much larger, so this may be a read error. The chain links TRBV28 to TRBJ2-3, with D maybe TRBD1 (5 bases). V lost 2 bases and J 11 bases, leaving 17 bases between the germline ends. From germline, CDR1 is MDHEN and CDR2 SYDVKM. This CDR3 contains 14 residues. CDR3 in amino acids: CASSLTRKTELQYF. CDR3 bases: TGTGCCAGCAGTTTAACCCGGAAGACAGAACTGCAGTATTTT.

This chain connects TRBV5-1 to TRBJ1-2; D is perhaps TRBD1 (5 bases). V gave up 0 bases and J gave up 2 bases, with 8 bases separating them. Germline CDR1 and CDR2: SGHRS and YFSETQ. The CDR3 is made up of 14 amino acids. The CDR3 region has the DNA TGCGCCAGCAGCTTGGGAGACAGCAACTATGGCTACACCTTC. Its protein product is CASSLGDSNYGYTF.